The 2 T cell receptor beta chains in this list originate from one sample, sequenced in a study of tumor and adjacent non-tumor tissue in lung cancer. RNA was extracted from bulk tissue without any cell sorting. A modified ARM-PCR protocol with three rounds of nested PCR amplified TCRbeta. TCRdb analysed the multiplex PCR reads with MiXCR anew, one entry per CDR3 protein. Here the sample spans 200,000 to 250,000 distinct CDR3 sequences, 71% being singletons. The sequencing sample was made of lung tumor tissue. The receptors stem from a man aged 55 to 69 with non-small cell lung cancer.

Details on this clonotype: A read error is possible here, since a much larger clone lies one base away. J is TRBJ2-3 and V is TRBV20-1; the match to TRBD2 covers 10 bases. The CDR3 has 16 amino acids. Looked up from germline, CDR1 is DFQATT and CDR2 is SNEGSKA (reference sequence). Unmatched junction bases numbered 7, after V lost 3 bases and J lost 1 base. CDR3 in amino acids: CSARVSGGRGTDTQYF. The CDR3 nucleotides are TGCAGTGCTAGGGTTAGCGGGGGGCGTGGCACAGATACGCAGTATTTT.

This clonotype has only one observation. The gene calls are TRBV11-2 and TRBJ1-5; D perhaps matches TRBD1 (6 bases). V lost 6 bases and J lost 6, with 21 bases in between. The germline V gene encodes CDR1 SGHAT and CDR2 FQNNGV. The CDR3 is 16 residues long. The CDR3 DNA sequence: TGTGCCAGCAGTGTCCGGGACATGGGAATCAGTCAGCCCCAGCATTTT. Residues: CASSVRDMGISQPQHF.